The clone carrying this TCR beta chain came up a few times. No antigen is known for it. These data come from a study of response to subunit inactivated influenza vaccine. MiXCR, applied by TCRdb to the RT-PCR reads, yields one record per CDR3 protein. This table has roughly 700,000 distinct CDR3 sequences, about 15% appearing once. Overall study findings and caveats: Every seasonal influenza vaccination brings in few new T cells, the authors suggested.

The source was PBMCs from blood, collected approximately 15 days before vaccination. The sequence derives from a man aged 45-65 years who received an inactivated influenza vaccine.

The CDR3 bases are TGCAGTGCTAGAGATCCTACGGGGGCGGGGGAGACCCAGTACTTC. This translates into CSARDPTGAGETQYF. J is TRBJ2-5 and V is TRBV20-1, with D perhaps matching TRBD1 or TRBD2 (6 bases each). Germline V CDR1 and CDR2: DFQATT, SNEGSKA (reference sequence). Trimming stripped 0 bases from V and 5 bases from J, with 16 bases between. The CDR3 totals 15 residues.